This TCR beta chain was documented in a study of T cell responses to AZD1222 COVID-19 vaccine. V lost 3 bases to trimming and J lost 1 base; unmatched junction nucleotides: 10. The CDR3 is 19 residues long. The germline V gene has CDR1 KGHDR and CDR2 SFDVKD. Sequencing used immunoSEQ multiplex PCR; TCRdb keeps in-frame clones, though not all of them. The table has about 56,000 clones, roughly three quarters seen once; the top ten hold about 5%. The input for sequencing was peripheral blood, taken 28 days after the second AZD1222 dose. V is TRBV24-1 and J is TRBJ2-5, with TRBD2 identical over 13 bases. This TCR was recovered from an adult who received the AZD1222 COVID-19 vaccine. The CDR3 is CATSDRAGLAGLRQETQYF. For the CDR3, the DNA is TGTGCCACCAGTGATCGGGCGGGACTAGCGGGACTTCGCCAAGAGACCCAGTACTTC.